Each of the 7 T cell receptor beta chains below was sequenced from the same sample in a study of shared clonotypes between healthy human individuals. Method: immunoSEQ multiplex PCR; TCRdb's copy keeps in-frame clones and lacks some. The sample shows some 2,000,000 clones, almost 96% of them seen only once. Sequenced material: naive CD4+ T cells sorted from blood. Subset reported: CD45RA+ positively selected. These receptor sequences come from a man aged 18 to 29 in good health.

V and J are TRBV7-2 and TRBJ1-6; D is unresolved. Trimming left V 5 bases short and J 7 bases short, with 12 bases between. This CDR3 spans 14 amino acids. Germline V gene sequence: CDR1 SGHTA, CDR2 FQGNSA. CDR3 sequence reads: CASSAGSGNSPLHF. The CDR3 DNA follows: TGTGCCAGCAGCGCCGGTTCGGGCAATTCACCCCTCCACTTT.

The chain carries TRBV6-5 and TRBJ1-2; the D gene is possibly TRBD1 (6 bases). The CDR3 contains 14 residues. V lost 5 bases to trimming and J lost 2 bases, with 12 bases between them. Germline V gene data show CDR1 as MNHEY and CDR2 as SVGAGI. CDR3 nucleotides: TGTGCCAGCAGTCCCACAGGGACCAACTATGGCTACACCTTC. It yields the protein CASSPTGTNYGYTF.

V gene TRBV28 combines with J gene TRBJ1-4, with D possibly being TRBD1 (5 bases). Trimming pared 3 bases from V and 7 bases from J, leaving 15 bases between. Germline CDR1 and CDR2: MDHEN and SYDVKM. This CDR3 is built from 15 residues. In DNA form, the CDR3 reads TGTGCCAGCAGTTTTTATCCCTCGGGGGGTGAAAAACTGTTTTTT. This codes for CASSFYPSGGEKLFF.

The rearrangement joins TRBV5-1 to TRBJ2-7; TRBD1 matches at 8 bases. J was trimmed by 2 bases and V by 4 bases; bases with no gene match: 5. Per the germline V gene, CDR1 is SGHRS and CDR2 is YFSETQ. The CDR3 is 14 amino acids. The CDR3 here is CASSPWTGPYEQYF. The CDR3 DNA follows: TGCGCCAGCAGCCCCTGGACAGGGCCCTACGAGCAGTACTTC.

This clone showed up just once. This chain links TRBV10-1 with TRBJ1-6; TRBD1 is a possible D gene (6 bases). V gave up 11 bases and J gave up 3 bases, with 23 bases separating them. The CDR3 length is 17 residues. Germline V gene data show CDR1 as WNHNN and CDR2 as SYGVQD (reference sequence). As DNA, the CDR3 is TGCGCCCCTAAGGGACCCGGCAAAGGGGGCTATAATTCACCCCTCCACTTT. Translating it yields CAPKGPGKGGYNSPLHF.

The chain couples TRBV6-6 to TRBJ1-5; D may be TRBD1 (5 bases). V lost 6 bases and J lost 1, with 13 bases in between. CDR1 is MNHNY and CDR2 is SVGAGI in the germline V gene (reference sequence). The CDR3 extends over 15 amino acids. CDR3 nucleotides: TGTGCCAGCAGCCCGGGAGGGGTAAGCAATCAGCCCCAGCATTTT. Its translation: CASSPGGVSNQPQHF.

The chain combines TRBV5-6 with TRBJ2-5, with 12 bases aligning to TRBD2. V dropped 0 bases and J dropped 2; count of bases not matched to a gene: 5. Germline values: CDR1 SGHDT, CDR2 YYEEEE. This CDR3 is built from 17 residues. As DNA, the CDR3 is TGTGCCAGCAGCTTGGGCCTAGCGGGAGGGGTTCAAGAGACCCAGTACTTC. The encoded protein is CASSLGLAGGVQETQYF.